The entry below describes one T cell receptor (beta chain). Per the germline V gene, CDR1 is SGHRS and CDR2 is YFSETQ. The CDR3 is 16 residues long. V lost 0 bases and J 3 bases, leaving 13 bases between the germline ends. The data originate from a study of blood T cell repertoires in COVID-19. Everyone who took part was about 18 to 90 years old, and they came from about two dozen US areas. Sequenced by immunoSEQ multiplex PCR; TCRdb stores in-frame clones only, minus some. The sample contains around 450,000 clones, 87% of which appear only once. The receptor was isolated from a woman aged 18-29 years with acute COVID-19. V and J are TRBV5-1 and TRBJ2-1, with a possible D match to TRBD2 (6 bases). The sample taken for sequencing was PBMCs or T cells enriched from blood (not recorded which). The CDR3 DNA follows: TGCGCCAGCAGCTTGGCCGTAGGGACTGGCTACAATGAGCAGTTCTTC. The encoded protein is CASSLAVGTGYNEQFF.